The present entry profiles one TCR beta chain with its context. There is no known antigen for this receptor. No base quality information exists; no much larger clone differs at one position. The record originates from a study of early T cells in non-severe SARS-CoV-2 infection (dated by TCRdb to about 2021). About the investigation overall: Because TCR sequencing relied on bulk RNA taken from unsorted whole blood, pairing of alpha and beta chains was not possible.

Broader findings and caveats from the paper: VDJdb matching was skewed toward anti-spike CD8 responses and likely underestimated virus-specific expansions, missing private and CD4 specificities.

A case-control design nested within a healthcare worker cohort in London, UK, was used, with weekly nasopharyngeal swab PCR tests and blood sampling performed. Healthcare workers were enrolled in the week of the UK lockdown, from 23 to 31 March 2020, and were followed every week for up to 16 weeks. Receptor libraries were prepared by 5' RACE. TCRdb shows the sequencer as NextSeq 500. Unique molecular identifiers were attached to individual cDNA molecules in the TCR library protocol so that sequencing error and PCR bias could be corrected. Both TCR alpha and beta chains were sequenced, and tight co-correlation was observed between alpha and beta sequence abundances in each sample. On the study's bioinformatics: Decombinator V4 was used to annotate TCR sequences for V gene, J gene and CDR3. Expanded TCRs were defined as changing significantly between any two time points under a Poisson model with p below 0.0001. TCR abundances were normalised to the total number of TCRs sequenced in each sample and reported as counts per million. MAIT TCRs were defined by TRAV1-2 paired with TRAJ12, TRAJ20 or TRAJ33, and iNKT TCRs by TRAV10 paired with TRAJ18. VDJdb, accessed on 1 November 2021, was searched for TCRs annotated for CMV, EBV and SARS-CoV-2, and TCRs annotated for more than one antigen were excluded. Clones were called with MiXCR by TCRdb after fastp trimmed the public reads at Q25, and only in-frame beta chains were retained. Rows with a matching CDR3 protein are joined into one entry that keeps the most common DNA and genes. These V and J calls derive from TCRdb rather than the authors' analysis. Here the sample has 35,000 to 50,000 distinct CDR3 sequences; 5.5% to 7% occur a single time. The ten most abundant clones make up about 4.7% of the sample.

Unmatched junction bases come to 8, with V trimmed by 4 bases and J by 7 bases. Including cysteine and phenylalanine, the CDR3 has 15 amino acids. Only CDR3 DNA remains: 45 bases, in frame from the first base. The germline V gene sets CDR1 to MNHEY and CDR2 to SVGAGI. The chain employs TRBV6-5 and TRBJ2-5; the central 11 bases match TRBD1. The sequencing here drew on whole blood, taken at baseline. This receptor was obtained from an adult who was a healthcare worker with PCR-confirmed SARS-CoV-2 infection or an uninfected control (not recorded which). The CDR3 amino acid sequence is: CASSLGTGGIRTQYF. Read as DNA, the sequence is TGTGCCAGCAGTTTGGGGACAGGGGGGATTAGGACCCAGTACTTC.